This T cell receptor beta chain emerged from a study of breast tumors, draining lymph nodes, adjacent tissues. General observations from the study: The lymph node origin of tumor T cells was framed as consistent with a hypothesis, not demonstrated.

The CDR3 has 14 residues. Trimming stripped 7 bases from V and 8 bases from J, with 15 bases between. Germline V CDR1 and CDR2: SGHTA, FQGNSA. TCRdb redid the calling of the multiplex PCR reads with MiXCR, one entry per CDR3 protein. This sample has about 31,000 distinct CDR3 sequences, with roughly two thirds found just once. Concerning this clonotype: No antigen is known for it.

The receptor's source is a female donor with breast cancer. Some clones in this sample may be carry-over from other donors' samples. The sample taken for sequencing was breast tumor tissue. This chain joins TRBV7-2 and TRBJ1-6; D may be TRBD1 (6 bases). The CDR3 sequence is CASTSTGGDSPLHF. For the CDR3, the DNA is TGTGCCAGCACCTCGACAGGTGGCGATTCACCCCTCCACTTT.